The 28 T cell receptor beta chains below were found in one sample sequenced in a study of shared clonotypes between healthy human individuals. Assay used: immunoSEQ multiplex PCR; TCRdb lists only in-frame clones, some missing. The table has 2 million to 2.5 million clones, 90% to 96% seen once. The sequencing input was naive CD4+ T cells sorted from blood. Indicated subset: CD45RA+ positively selected. The receptors originated from a young man in good health.

The rearrangement uses TRBV18 and TRBJ1-5; D uncertain. The CDR3 totals 16 residues. CDR1 KGHSH and CDR2 LQKENI come from the germline V gene. V was pared by 0 bases and J by 6 bases, with 15 bases between. The CDR3 here is CASSPPGGNGGQPQHF. The DNA of the CDR3 is TGTGCCAGCTCACCACCGGGAGGGAATGGCGGTCAGCCCCAGCATTTT.

This clone was found once. This chain uses TRBV4-2 with TRBJ2-2, with D possibly being TRBD2 (6 bases). Trimming took off 6 bases at V and 2 bases at J, with 10 bases between the two ends. The CDR3 covers 14 residues. Germline CDR1 reads LGHNA; CDR2 reads YNFKEQ. CDR3 residues: CASRTGLNTGELFF. The CDR3 DNA reads TGTGCCAGCAGGACGGGACTTAACACCGGGGAGCTGTTTTTT.

The J gene is TRBJ1-3, the V gene TRBV18; 7 bases match TRBD1. The CDR3 is 15 amino acids. J was trimmed by 0 bases and V by 3 bases; bases with no gene match: 2. Germline V gene data show CDR1 as KGHSH and CDR2 as LQKENI. This CDR3 is CASSPDRFSGNTIYF. Here the CDR3 DNA reads TGTGCCAGCTCACCGGACAGGTTCTCTGGAAACACCATATATTTT.

The chain combines TRBV6-5 with TRBJ2-7; a possible D gene is TRBD1 (6 bases). V lost 0 bases and J lost 0, with 12 bases in between. Germline CDR1 reads MNHEY; CDR2 reads SVGAGI. The length of the CDR3 is 16 residues. This chain's CDR3 is CASSYSLVRGSYEQYF. CDR3 coding DNA: TGTGCCAGCAGTTACTCGTTGGTCAGGGGCTCCTACGAGCAGTACTTC.

On this clone: Other nucleotide sequences in the sample specify the same CDR3. The gene calls are TRBV15 and TRBJ2-7; D is unclear. The CDR3 is made up of 11 amino acids. Germline CDR1 is LNHNV and CDR2 is YYDKDF (reference sequence). Trimming cost V 1 base and J 7 bases, with 5 bases left between them. CDR3 sequence reads: CATSRGSEQYF. The CDR3 region has the DNA TGTGCCACCAGCAGAGGTAGTGAGCAGTACTTC.

J is TRBJ1-5 and V is TRBV27; D is possibly TRBD1 (5 bases). CDR1 is MNHEY, CDR2 SMNVEV, per germline (reference sequence). V lost 0 bases and J 7 bases, leaving 13 bases between the germline ends. This CDR3 has 15 residues. The CDR3 DNA sequence: TGTGCCAGCAGTTTATCGTCGGGCGGGGGGCAGCCCCAGCATTTT. Its translation: CASSLSSGGGQPQHF.

The chain carries TRBV19 and TRBJ2-7; D is unresolved. The CDR3 is 13 amino acids. Trimming removed 7 bases from V and 4 bases from J, with 14 bases in between. The germline V gene encodes CDR1 LNHDA and CDR2 SQIVND (reference sequence). The CDR3 DNA reads TGTGCCAGTAAAGGCCAAGGGCGATACGAGCAGTACTTC. Amino acid sequence: CASKGQGRYEQYF. Together with reference TRBV19 and TRBJ2-7, the CDR3 gives the full variable domain: DGGITQSPKYLFRKEGQNVTLSCEQNLNHDAMYWYRQDPGQGLRLIYYSQIVNDFQKGDIAEGYSVSREKKESFPLTVTSAQKNPTAFYLCASKGQGRYEQYFGPGTRLTVT.

This sequence joins TRBV11-2 and TRBJ2-3; D is unclear. Germline V gene lookup returns CDR1 SGHAT and CDR2 FQNNGV. This CDR3 has 14 residues. The V end lost 0 bases, the J end lost 3 bases, and 7 bases lay between the germline ends. This chain's CDR3 is CASSLERLTDTQYF. The CDR3 bases are TGTGCCAGCAGCTTAGAGCGTCTAACAGATACGCAGTATTTT. Combining the CDR3 with reference TRBV11-2 and TRBJ2-3 gives the whole variable domain EAGVAQSPRYKIIEKRQSVAFWCNPISGHATLYWYQQILGQGPKLLIQFQNNGVVDDSQLPKDRFSAERLKGVDSTLKIQPAKLEDSAVYLCASSLERLTDTQYFGPGTRLTVL.

The V gene is TRBV6-5, the J gene TRBJ1-2; tentative D call: TRBD1 (6 bases). The CDR3 sequence is 15 residues long. Between the trimmed V and J ends, which lost 3 bases and 2 bases, there was a span of 13 bases. The germline CDR1 and CDR2 sequences are MNHEY and SVGAGI. CDR3 DNA sequence: TGTGCCAGCAGTTATCCGGACAGCCTCAACTATGGCTACACCTTC. Its translation: CASSYPDSLNYGYTF.

The genes are TRBV6-5 and TRBJ2-7, with TRBD2 matching 8 bases. The germline V gene has CDR1 MNHEY and CDR2 SVGAGI. J lost 3 bases, V lost 0 bases, and 7 bases had no gene match. This CDR3 is 16 amino acids long. CDR3 DNA: TGTGCCAGCAGTTACTCGATTGGGCTAGCGGGCTACGAGCAGTACTTC. Protein: CASSYSIGLAGYEQYF.

This chain joins TRBV25-1 and TRBJ2-3, with TRBD1 matching 10 bases. Germline V CDR1 and CDR2: MGHDK, SYGVNS. V lost 6 bases, J lost 5 bases, and 11 bases stayed unmatched. This CDR3 contains 16 residues. Here the CDR3 reads CASRLPGTGEVDTQYF. The CDR3 region has the DNA TGTGCCAGCAGGCTCCCCGGGACAGGGGAGGTAGATACGCAGTATTTT.

The rearrangement joins TRBV11-2 to TRBJ2-5; 8 bases agree with TRBD2. V shed 5 bases and J 2 bases; nucleotides not matched to a gene: 7. The CDR3 runs 15 residues. CDR1 is SGHAT and CDR2 is FQNNGV in the germline V gene. CDR3 protein: CASSVIAGLQETQYF. The CDR3 DNA reads as TGTGCCAGCAGCGTAATAGCGGGGTTACAAGAGACCCAGTACTTC.

The V gene is TRBV29-1, the J gene TRBJ1-2; 7 positions match TRBD1. Looked up from germline, CDR1 is SQVTM and CDR2 is ANQGSEA. V shed 4 bases, J shed 2 bases, and the junction held 4 bases outside the gene matches. This CDR3 comprises 13 residues. This chain's CDR3 is CSVGQGSNYGYTF. The CDR3 nucleotides read TGCAGCGTTGGACAGGGTTCAAACTATGGCTACACCTTC.

The rearrangement uses TRBV10-2 and TRBJ2-7, with a possible D match to TRBD1 (6 bases). This CDR3 has 16 residues. V gave up 0 bases and J gave up 4 bases, with 16 bases separating them. Germline V lookup: CDR1 WSHSY, CDR2 SAAADI. The CDR3 DNA follows: TGCGCCAGCAGTGAGTCGGGCGGAGTAGGGGGTTACGAGCAGTACTTC. Translation: CASSESGGVGGYEQYF.

This chain links TRBV5-8 with TRBJ2-7; D uncertain. Germline lookup yields CDR1 SGHTS and CDR2 YDEGEE. The CDR3 has 16 amino acids. V lost 1 base, J lost 2 bases, and 16 bases lay in between. CDR3 bases: TGTGCCAGCAGCTTGAAGGGCGGCGGTCCTCCCTACGAGCAGTACTTC. Protein: CASSLKGGGPPYEQYF.

This chain connects TRBV18 to TRBJ1-1; TRBD1 matches 7 bases. The germline gives CDR1 KGHSH, CDR2 LQKENI. V shed 6 bases and J 3 bases; nucleotides not matched to a gene: 13. The CDR3 has 16 amino acids. The chain's CDR3 is CASSHTTLTGDTEAFF. The CDR3 region has the DNA TGTGCCAGCTCTCATACCACCCTTACAGGGGACACTGAAGCTTTCTTT.

The chain's CDR3 is CASSAGGTAVNQPQHF. CDR3 bases: TGTGCCAGCAGCGCAGGAGGGACAGCGGTTAATCAGCCCCAGCATTTT. The chain has TRBV9 and TRBJ1-5; 7 bases are a match to TRBD1. Per germline, CDR1 SGDLS and CDR2 YYNGEE. Germline trimming cut 3 bases from V and 4 bases from J; bases unmatched to any gene: 10. The CDR3 totals 16 residues.

The chain joins TRBV5-1 to TRBJ1-4; D unresolved. The CDR3 spans 14 residues. Trimming removed 4 bases at V and 7 bases at J, with 14 bases between. Germline loops: CDR1 SGHRS, CDR2 YFSETQ. Written as DNA, the CDR3 is TGCGCCAGCAGCCTCGGGGAGGTTGGTGAAAAACTGTTTTTT. Its protein product is CASSLGEVGEKLFF.

The V and J genes are TRBV13 and TRBJ2-7; 12 nucleotides align to TRBD1. After removal of 5 bases from V and 4 bases from J, the junction contained 9 bases not matched to a gene. The CDR3 covers 16 residues. CDR1 and CDR2 from the germline V gene are PRHDT and FYEKMQ (reference sequence). CDR3 nucleotide sequence: TGTGCCAGCAGCATTGACCGGGACAGGGGGCCATACGAGCAGTACTTC. It encodes CASSIDRDRGPYEQYF.

The CDR3 sequence is CASSTDRWATEAFF. Written as DNA, the CDR3 is TGTGCCAGCAGTACGGACAGGTGGGCCACTGAAGCTTTCTTT. The chain uses TRBV7-2 and TRBJ1-1; 7 bases are a match to TRBD1. Unmatched junction bases numbered 8, after V lost 6 bases and J lost 4 bases. The germline V gene encodes CDR1 SGHTA and CDR2 FQGNSA. CDR3 size: 14 residues.

The chain is built from TRBV13 and TRBJ2-3, with TRBD2 as a possible D gene (6 bases). Germline CDR1 and CDR2: PRHDT and FYEKMQ (reference sequence). Trimming left V 5 bases short and J 1 base short, with 31 bases between. CDR3 length: 21 amino acids. The CDR3 sequence is CASSPPNPLASWRRGTDTQYF. The CDR3 DNA sequence: TGTGCCAGCAGCCCCCCGAACCCCCTAGCGTCCTGGAGACGAGGCACAGATACGCAGTATTTT.

The chain joins TRBV27 to TRBJ1-2, with 11 bases matching TRBD1. Germline lookup yields CDR1 MNHEY and CDR2 SMNVEV (reference sequence). V lost 9 bases, J lost 4 bases, and 10 bases stayed unmatched. This CDR3 region has 15 residues. CDR3 nucleotide sequence: TGTGCCAGTAAACCCGGGACAGGGGGAAGCTATGGCTACACCTTC. Protein: CASKPGTGGSYGYTF.

This rearrangement joins TRBV9 to TRBJ1-1; 8 bases align to TRBD1. The V segment lost 0 bases and the J segment 0 bases; nucleotides outside the gene matches: 1. The CDR3 contains 15 residues. The V gene's germline CDR1 is SGDLS and CDR2 YYNGEE. CDR3 residues: CASSVEDRVNTEAFF. As DNA, the CDR3 is TGTGCCAGCAGCGTAGAGGACAGGGTGAACACTGAAGCTTTCTTT. The whole variable domain, filled in from reference TRBV9 and TRBJ1-1, reads DSGVTQTPKHLITATGQRVTLRCSPRSGDLSVYWYQQSLDQGLQFLIQYYNGEERAKGNILERFSAQQFPDLHSELNLSSLELGDSALYFCASSVEDRVNTEAFFGQGTRLTVV.

This sequence joins TRBV7-2 and TRBJ2-5; D is uncertain. Looked up from germline, CDR1 is SGHTA and CDR2 is FQGNSA. The CDR3 loop spans 15 amino acids. V dropped 5 bases and J dropped 2 bases, with 15 bases sitting between them. The CDR3 is CASSPQGGQQETQYF. In DNA form, the CDR3 reads TGTGCCAGCAGCCCCCAAGGTGGGCAGCAAGAGACCCAGTACTTC.

The chain is built from TRBV14 and TRBJ2-7; D uncertain. Trimming cost V 0 bases and J 2 bases, with 8 bases left between them. The CDR3 is 14 residues long. CDR1 and CDR2 from the germline V gene are SGHDN and FVKESK. DNA for the CDR3: TGTGCCAGCAGCCAAGATTTTTGGACCTACGAGCAGTACTTC. Translated: CASSQDFWTYEQYF.

A note on this clone: Other DNA sequences in the sample encode the same CDR3. V gene TRBV6-5 combines with J gene TRBJ1-1; D ambiguous. CDR3 length: 15 amino acids. V lost 0 bases to trimming and J lost 0 bases, with 8 bases between them. The germline gives CDR1 MNHEY, CDR2 SVGAGI. For the CDR3, the DNA is TGTGCCAGCAGTTACTCGAGCGGCATGAACACTGAAGCTTTCTTT. Its translation is CASSYSSGMNTEAFF.

About this clone: The same CDR3 arises from other DNA sequences in this sample as well. The rearrangement links TRBV5-1 to TRBJ2-7, with 8 nucleotides matching TRBD1. From germline, CDR1 is SGHRS and CDR2 YFSETQ. The V segment lost 4 bases and the J segment 2 bases; nucleotides outside the gene matches: 8. The CDR3 loop spans 15 amino acids. As DNA, the CDR3 is TGCGCCAGCAGCCCCTCTGGACAGGGTGCCTACGAGCAGTACTTC. This codes for CASSPSGQGAYEQYF. Based on the CDR3 plus reference TRBV5-1 and TRBJ2-7, the full variable domain is KAGVTQTPRYLIKTRGQQVTLSCSPISGHRSVSWYQQTPGQGLQFLFEYFSETQRNKGNFPGRFSGRQFSNSRSEMNVSTLELGDSALYLCASSPSGQGAYEQYFGPGTRLTVT.

The chain links TRBV30 to TRBJ1-2, with D possibly matching TRBD1 (5 bases). Trimming removed 5 bases from V and 5 bases from J, with 27 bases in between. CDR3 length: 17 residues. Germline loops: CDR1 GTSNPN, CDR2 SVGIG (reference sequence). The CDR3: CAWAPRRQDMRIYGYTF. The CDR3 DNA follows: TGTGCCTGGGCCCCCCGTCGGCAGGACATGAGAATATATGGCTACACCTTC.